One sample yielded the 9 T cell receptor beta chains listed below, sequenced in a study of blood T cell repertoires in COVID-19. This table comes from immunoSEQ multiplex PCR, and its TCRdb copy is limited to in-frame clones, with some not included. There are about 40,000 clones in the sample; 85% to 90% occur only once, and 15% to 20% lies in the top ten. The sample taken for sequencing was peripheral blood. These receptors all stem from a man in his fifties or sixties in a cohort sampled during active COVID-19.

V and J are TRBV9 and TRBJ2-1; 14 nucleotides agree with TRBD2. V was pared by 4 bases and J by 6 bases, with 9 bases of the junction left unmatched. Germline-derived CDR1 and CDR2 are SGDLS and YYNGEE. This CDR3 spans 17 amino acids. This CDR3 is CASSPTSGRALSNEQFF. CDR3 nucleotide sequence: TGTGCCAGCAGCCCGACTAGCGGGAGGGCCTTATCCAATGAGCAGTTCTTC.

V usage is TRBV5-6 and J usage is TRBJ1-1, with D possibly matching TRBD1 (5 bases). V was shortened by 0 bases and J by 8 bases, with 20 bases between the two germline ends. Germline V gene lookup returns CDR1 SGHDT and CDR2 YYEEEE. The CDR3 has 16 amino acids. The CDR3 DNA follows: TGTGCCAGCAGCTTGGCCCCTCTGTTTAAGAAGGGGGAAGCTTTCTTT. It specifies CASSLAPLFKKGEAFF.

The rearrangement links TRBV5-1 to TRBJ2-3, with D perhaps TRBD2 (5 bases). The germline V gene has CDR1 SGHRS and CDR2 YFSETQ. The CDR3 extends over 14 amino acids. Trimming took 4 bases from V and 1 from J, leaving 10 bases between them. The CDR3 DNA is TGCGCCAGCAGCATGGAGGCGGGCACAGATACGCAGTATTTT. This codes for CASSMEAGTDTQYF.

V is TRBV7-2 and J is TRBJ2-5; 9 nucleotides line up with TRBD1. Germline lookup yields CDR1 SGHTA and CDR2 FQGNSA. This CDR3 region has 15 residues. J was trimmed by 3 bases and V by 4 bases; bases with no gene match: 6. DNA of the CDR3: TGTGCCAGCAGCTGGGGGGACAGGGCCAAAGAGACCCAGTACTTC. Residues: CASSWGDRAKETQYF.

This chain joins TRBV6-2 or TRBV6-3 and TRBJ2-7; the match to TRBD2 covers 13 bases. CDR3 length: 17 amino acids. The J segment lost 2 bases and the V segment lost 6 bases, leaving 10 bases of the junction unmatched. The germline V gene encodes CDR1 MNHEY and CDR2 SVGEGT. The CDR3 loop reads CASSSGLAGTIAYEQYF. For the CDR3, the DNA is TGTGCCAGCAGCTCGGGACTAGCGGGGACCATCGCCTACGAGCAGTACTTC.

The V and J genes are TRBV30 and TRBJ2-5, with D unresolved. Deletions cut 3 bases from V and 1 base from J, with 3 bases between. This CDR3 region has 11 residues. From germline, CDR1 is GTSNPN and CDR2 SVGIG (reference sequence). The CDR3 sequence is CAWSLQETQYF. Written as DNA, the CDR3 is TGTGCCTGGAGCCTCCAAGAGACCCAGTACTTC.

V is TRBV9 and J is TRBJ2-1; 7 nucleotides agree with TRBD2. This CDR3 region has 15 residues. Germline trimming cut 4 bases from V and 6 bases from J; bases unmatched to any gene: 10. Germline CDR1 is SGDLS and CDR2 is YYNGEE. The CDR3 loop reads CASSLSGRGINEQFF. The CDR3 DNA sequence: TGTGCCAGCAGCTTGAGCGGGCGGGGGATCAATGAGCAGTTCTTC.

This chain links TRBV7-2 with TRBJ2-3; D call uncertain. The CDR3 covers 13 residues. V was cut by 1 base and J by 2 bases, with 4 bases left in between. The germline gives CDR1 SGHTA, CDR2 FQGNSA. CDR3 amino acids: CASSLGDTDTQYF. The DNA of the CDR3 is TGTGCCAGCAGCTTAGGCGACACAGATACGCAGTATTTT.

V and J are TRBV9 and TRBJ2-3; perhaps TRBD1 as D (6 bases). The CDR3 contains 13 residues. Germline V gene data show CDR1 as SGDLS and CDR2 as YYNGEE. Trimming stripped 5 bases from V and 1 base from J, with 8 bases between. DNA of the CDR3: TGTGCCAGCAGACCAGGGGGCACAGATACGCAGTATTTT. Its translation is CASRPGGTDTQYF.